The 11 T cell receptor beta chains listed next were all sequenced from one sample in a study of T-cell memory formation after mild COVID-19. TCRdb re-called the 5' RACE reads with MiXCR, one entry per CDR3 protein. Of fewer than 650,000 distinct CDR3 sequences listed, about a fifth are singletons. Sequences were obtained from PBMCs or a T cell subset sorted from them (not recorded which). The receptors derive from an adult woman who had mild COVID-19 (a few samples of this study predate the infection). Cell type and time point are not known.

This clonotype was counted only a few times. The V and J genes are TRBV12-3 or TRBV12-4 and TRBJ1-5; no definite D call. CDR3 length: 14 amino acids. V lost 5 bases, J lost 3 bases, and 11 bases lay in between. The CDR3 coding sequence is TGTGCCAGCAGTCTATACAGATACAATCAGCCCCAGCATTTT. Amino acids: CASSLYRYNQPQHF.

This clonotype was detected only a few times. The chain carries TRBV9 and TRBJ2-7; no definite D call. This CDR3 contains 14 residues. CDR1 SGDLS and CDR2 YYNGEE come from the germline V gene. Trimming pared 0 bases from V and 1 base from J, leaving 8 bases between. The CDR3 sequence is CASSVDHGSYEQYF. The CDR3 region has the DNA TGTGCCAGCAGCGTAGATCACGGATCCTACGAGCAGTACTTC.

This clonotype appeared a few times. In DNA, the CDR3 is TGTGCCAGCAGCTCCGCAGGGAACACTGAAGCTTTCTTT. Translated, it gives CASSSAGNTEAFF. The J gene is TRBJ1-1, the V gene TRBV5-6; D is uncertain. This CDR3 has 13 residues. The V gene's germline CDR1 is SGHDT and CDR2 YYEEEE. Trimming left V 3 bases short and J 1 base short, with 7 bases between.

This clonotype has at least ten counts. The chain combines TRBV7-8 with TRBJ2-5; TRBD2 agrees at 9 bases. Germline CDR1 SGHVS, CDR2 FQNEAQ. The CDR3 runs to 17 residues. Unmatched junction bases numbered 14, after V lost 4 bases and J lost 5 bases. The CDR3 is CASSSTAWREGRETQYF. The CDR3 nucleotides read TGTGCCAGCAGCTCGACAGCCTGGCGGGAGGGCCGTGAGACCCAGTACTTC.

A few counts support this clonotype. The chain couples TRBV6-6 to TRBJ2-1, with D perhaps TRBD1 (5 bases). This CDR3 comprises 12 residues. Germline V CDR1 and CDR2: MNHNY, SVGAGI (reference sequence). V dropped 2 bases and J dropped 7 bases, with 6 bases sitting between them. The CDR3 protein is CASSYGANEQFF. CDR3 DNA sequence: TGTGCCAGCAGTTACGGGGCAAATGAGCAGTTCTTC.

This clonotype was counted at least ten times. The DNA of the CDR3 is TGCGCCAGCAGCTTGGACGGACAGGTGGGCCAGCCCCAGCATTTT. Its protein product is CASSLDGQVGQPQHF. This sequence joins TRBV5-1 and TRBJ1-5; 7 bases align to TRBD1. V dropped 0 bases and J dropped 7; count of bases not matched to a gene: 7. The CDR3 has 15 amino acids. Germline V CDR1 and CDR2: SGHRS, YFSETQ.

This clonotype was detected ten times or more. The CDR3 DNA sequence: TGTGCCAGCAGCATTGGGACGGCTTACAGCTATGGCTACACCTTC. Encoded protein: CASSIGTAYSYGYTF. This chain uses TRBV21-1 with TRBJ1-2. TRBV21-1 is assigned pseudogene status. CDR3 length: 15 residues.

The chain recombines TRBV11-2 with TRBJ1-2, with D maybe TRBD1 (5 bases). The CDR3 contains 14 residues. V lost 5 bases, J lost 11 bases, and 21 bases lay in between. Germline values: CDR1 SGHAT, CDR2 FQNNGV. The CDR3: CASSPYLWDPGYTF. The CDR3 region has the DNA TGTGCCAGCAGCCCATACCTCTGGGATCCAGGGTACACCTTC.

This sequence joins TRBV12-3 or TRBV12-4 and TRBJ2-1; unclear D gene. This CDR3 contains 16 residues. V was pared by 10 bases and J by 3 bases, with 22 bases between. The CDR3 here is CATLLLLGSCYNEQFF. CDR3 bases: TGTGCCACCCTGTTGCTGTTGGGGTCTTGCTACAATGAGCAGTTCTTC.

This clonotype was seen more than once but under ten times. The CDR3 DNA reads as TGCAGCGTTGGGGAGGGAGGAAACATTCAGTACTTC. Translation: CSVGEGGNIQYF. The chain links TRBV29-1 to TRBJ2-4, with TRBD2 identical over 7 bases. V lost 4 bases to trimming and J lost 6 bases; unmatched junction nucleotides: 3. Germline values: CDR1 SQVTM, CDR2 ANQGSEA. The CDR3 has 12 amino acids.

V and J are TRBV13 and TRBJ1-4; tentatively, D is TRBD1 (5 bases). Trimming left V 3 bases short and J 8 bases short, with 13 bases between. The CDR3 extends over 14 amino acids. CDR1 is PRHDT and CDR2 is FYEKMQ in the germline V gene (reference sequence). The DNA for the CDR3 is TGTGCCAGCAGCTTGAGGGGAGAGTGGGAAAAACTGTTTTTT. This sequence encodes CASSLRGEWEKLFF.